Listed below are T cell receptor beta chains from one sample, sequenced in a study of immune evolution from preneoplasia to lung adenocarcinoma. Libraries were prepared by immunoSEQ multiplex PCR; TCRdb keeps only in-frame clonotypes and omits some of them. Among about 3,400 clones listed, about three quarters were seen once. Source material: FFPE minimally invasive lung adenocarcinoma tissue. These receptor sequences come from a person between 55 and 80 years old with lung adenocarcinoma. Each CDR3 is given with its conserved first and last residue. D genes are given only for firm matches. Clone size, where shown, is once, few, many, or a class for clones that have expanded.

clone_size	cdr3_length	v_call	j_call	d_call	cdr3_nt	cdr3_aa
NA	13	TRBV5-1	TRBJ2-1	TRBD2	TGCGCCAGCAGCACTAGCGCCGGCAATGAGCAGTTCTTC	CASSTSAGNEQFF
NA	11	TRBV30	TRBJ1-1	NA	TGTGCCTGGAAGCGGAACACTGAAGCTTTCTTT	CAWKRNTEAFF
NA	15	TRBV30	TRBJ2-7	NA	TGTGCCTGGACGATCGCCGAGGCTAGCTCCAGGAGCCAGTACTTC	CAWTIAEASSRSQYF
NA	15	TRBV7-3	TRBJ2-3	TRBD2	TGTGCCAGCAGCTTATCTAGCGGTAGCACAGATACGCAGTATTTT	CASSLSSGSTDTQYF
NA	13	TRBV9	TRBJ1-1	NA	TGTGCCAGCAGCCCCCGGCAGAACACTGAAGCTTTCTTT	CASSPRQNTEAFF
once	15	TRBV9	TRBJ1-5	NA	TGTGCCAGCAGCGTAGGGGACGACACCGGGGGGTCCCAGCATTTT	CASSVGDDTGGSQHF
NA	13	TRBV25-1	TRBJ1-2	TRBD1	TGTGCCAGCAGTGAGGGACACAGGGGAGGCTACACCTTC	CASSEGHRGGYTF
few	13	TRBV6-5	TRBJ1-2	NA	TGTGCCAGCAGTTCTCTGACAGGAAGGGGCTACACCTTC	CASSSLTGRGYTF
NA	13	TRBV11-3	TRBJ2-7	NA	TGTGCCAGCAGCCCCTCCCGGCGGGGCGAGCAGTACTTC	CASSPSRRGEQYF
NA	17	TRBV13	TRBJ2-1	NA	TGTGCCAGCAGCTTACGCGCCGGCAGGGCTTCAGGCCATGAGCAGTTCTTC	CASSLRAGRASGHEQFF
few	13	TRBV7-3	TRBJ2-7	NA	TGTGCCAGCAGCTTACGAGGGAGTGGAGAGCAGTACTTC	CASSLRGSGEQYF
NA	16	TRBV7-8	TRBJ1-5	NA	TGTGCCAGCAGCCTAACCAGGCGGCATAGCAATCAGCCCCAGCATTTT	CASSLTRRHSNQPQHF
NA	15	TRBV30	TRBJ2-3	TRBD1	TGTGCCGGGCGTGGGGACAGGGTAGCCACAGATACGCAGTATTTT	CAGRGDRVATDTQYF
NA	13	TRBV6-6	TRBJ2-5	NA	TGTGCCAGCAGTTACGGCCACCAAGAGACCCAGTACTTC	CASSYGHQETQYF
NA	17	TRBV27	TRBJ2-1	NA	TGTGCCAGCAGTCCGTCGACGGGACTCCACTTGTGGGATGAGCAGTTCTTC	CASSPSTGLHLWDEQFF
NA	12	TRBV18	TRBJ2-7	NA	TGTGCCAGCTCACCAGGAGGGAGCGAGCAGTACTTC	CASSPGGSEQYF
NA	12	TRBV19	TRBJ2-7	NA	TGTGCCAGTAGTATTGAGGGGCGCGAGCAGTACTTC	CASSIEGREQYF
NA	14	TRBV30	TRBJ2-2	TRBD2	TGTGCCTGGAGCAGCGGGGGAAACACCGGGGAGCTGTTTTTT	CAWSSGGNTGELFF
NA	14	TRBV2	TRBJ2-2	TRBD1	TGTGCCAGCCGGGGACAGGGGAACACCGGGGAGCTGTTTTTT	CASRGQGNTGELFF
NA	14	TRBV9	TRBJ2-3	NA	TGTGCCAGCAGCGTAGAGGGGGGCTCAAGTACGCAGTATTTT	CASSVEGGSSTQYF
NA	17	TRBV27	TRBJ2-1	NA	TGTGCCAGCAGTTCCCAAAGGACGTTCTCGGGAGTGGGTGAGCAGTTCTTC	CASSSQRTFSGVGEQFF
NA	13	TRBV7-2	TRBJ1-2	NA	TGTGCCAGCAGCACCTCGGGGGGCGTGGGCTACACCTTC	CASSTSGGVGYTF
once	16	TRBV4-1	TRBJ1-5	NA	TGCGCCAGCAGCCCAATCCCAGGGGATAGCAATCAGCCCCAGCATTTT	CASSPIPGDSNQPQHF
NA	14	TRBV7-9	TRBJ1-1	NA	TGTGCCAGCAGCTTGGGGAGTCCGAACACTGAAGCTTTCTTT	CASSLGSPNTEAFF
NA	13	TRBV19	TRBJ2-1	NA	TGTGCCACCAGTCGGTTCGTCGGCAATGAGCAGTTCTTC	CATSRFVGNEQFF
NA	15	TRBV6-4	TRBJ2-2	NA	TGTGCCAGCAGCCAGAGGGCGGAGAACACCGGGGAGCTGTTTTTT	CASSQRAENTGELFF
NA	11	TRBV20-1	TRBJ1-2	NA	TGCAGTGCTAGTGTGGGGAATGGCTACACCTTC	CSASVGNGYTF
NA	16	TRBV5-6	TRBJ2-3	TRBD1	TGTGCCAGCAGCTTGTACAGGGGGCCTTCCACAGATACGCAGTATTTT	CASSLYRGPSTDTQYF
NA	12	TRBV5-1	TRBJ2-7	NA	TGCGCCAGCAGCACAGACACGTACGAGCAGTACTTC	CASSTDTYEQYF
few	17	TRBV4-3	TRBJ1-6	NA	TGCGCCAGCAGCCAAGATCTGGTAGGCAGGGGATTCTCACCCCTCCACTTT	CASSQDLVGRGFSPLHF
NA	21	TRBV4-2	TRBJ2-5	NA	TGTGCCAGCAGCCAAGTTTTTATCGGGAGGGCGAATAGGGGGCTAGAGGAGACCCAGTACTTC	CASSQVFIGRANRGLEETQYF
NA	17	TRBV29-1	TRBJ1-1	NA	TGCAGCGTTGAAGATCTTGGCTCCTCAGGGTCGAACACTGAAGCTTTCTTT	CSVEDLGSSGSNTEAFF
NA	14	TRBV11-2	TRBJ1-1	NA	TGTGCCAGCAGCTTAATGGAGGGTCGCACTGAAGCTTTCTTT	CASSLMEGRTEAFF
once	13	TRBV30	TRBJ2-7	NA	TGTGCCTGGAGTCACAGACAGGACTACGAGCAGTACTTC	CAWSHRQDYEQYF
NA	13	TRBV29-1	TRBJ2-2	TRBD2	TGCAGCGTCCCGGGACTATCTTCCGGGGTGTTGTTTTTT	CSVPGLSSGVLFF
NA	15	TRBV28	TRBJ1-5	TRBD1	TGTGCCAGCAGTTCACCGACAGGGTACAATCAGCCCCAGCATTTT	CASSSPTGYNQPQHF
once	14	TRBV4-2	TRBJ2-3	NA	TGTGCCAGCAGCATAGACTCGGGCACAGATACGCAGTATTTT	CASSIDSGTDTQYF
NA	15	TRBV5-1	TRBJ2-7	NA	TGCGCCAGCAGCCCCCTCTCGGACTTGGGGTACGAGCAGTACTTC	CASSPLSDLGYEQYF
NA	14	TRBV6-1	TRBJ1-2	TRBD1	TGTGCCAGCAGTCCCGACAGGGAAGCGTATGGCTACACCTTC	CASSPDREAYGYTF
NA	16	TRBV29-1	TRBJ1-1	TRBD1	TGCAGCGATGACACAGGGGTGAATGGATGGAACACTGAAGCTTTCTTT	CSDDTGVNGWNTEAFF
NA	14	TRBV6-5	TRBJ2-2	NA	TGTGCCAGCAGTTACTCTCAGGGTGCCGGGGAGCTGTTTTTT	CASSYSQGAGELFF
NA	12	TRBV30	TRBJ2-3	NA	TGTGCCTGGACAGGAGCCACAGATACGCAGTATTTT	CAWTGATDTQYF
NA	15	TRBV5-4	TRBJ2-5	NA	TGTGCCAGCAGCTCGGGTGGGTTGCGGAGAGAGACCCAGTACTTC	CASSSGGLRRETQYF
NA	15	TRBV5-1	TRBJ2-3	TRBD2	TGCGCCAGCAGCTCCGACCCTAGCGGGGCAGATACGCAGTATTTT	CASSSDPSGADTQYF
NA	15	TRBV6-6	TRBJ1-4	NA	TGTGCCAGCAGTAGGGGGGCGACAACTAATGAAAAACTGTTTTTT	CASSRGATTNEKLFF
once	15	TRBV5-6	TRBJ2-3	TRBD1	TGTGCCAGCAGCTTGCGGCAGGGGGGCACAGATACGCAGTATTTT	CASSLRQGGTDTQYF
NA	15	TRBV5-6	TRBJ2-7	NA	TGTGCCAGCAGCACTTGGACGGGGAGCTCCTACGAGCAGTACTTC	CASSTWTGSSYEQYF
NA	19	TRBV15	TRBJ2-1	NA	TGTGCCACCAGCAGAGATCAGGTTACAGAGGACTACCCGGATAATGAGCAGTTCTTC	CATSRDQVTEDYPDNEQFF
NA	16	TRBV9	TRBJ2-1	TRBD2	TGTGCCAGCAGCTCTCGGACTAGCGGGACCCGCAATGAGCAGTTCTTC	CASSSRTSGTRNEQFF
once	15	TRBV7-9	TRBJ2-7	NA	TGTGCCAGCAGCCATCCGGGGCAGGGGTTAGACGAGCAGTACTTC	CASSHPGQGLDEQYF
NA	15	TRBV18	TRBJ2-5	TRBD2	TGTGCCAGCTCCAAAAACGGGGGGAGGCAAGAGACCCAGTACTTC	CASSKNGGRQETQYF
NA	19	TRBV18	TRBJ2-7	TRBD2	TGTGCCAGCTCTCTGTCTCGAGGGACTAGCGGGAGATACCGCTACGAGCAGTACTTC	CASSLSRGTSGRYRYEQYF
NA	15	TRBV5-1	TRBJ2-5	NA	TGCGCCAGCAGGACCACCGGGAAGTCCAGCGAGACCCAGTACTTC	CASRTTGKSSETQYF
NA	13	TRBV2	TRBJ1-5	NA	TGTGCCAGCAGTGACAGTAGGAGGCAGCCCCAGCATTTT	CASSDSRRQPQHF
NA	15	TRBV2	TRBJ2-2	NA	TGTGCCAGCAGTGAACTAGCGACGAACACCGGGGAGCTGTTTTTT	CASSELATNTGELFF
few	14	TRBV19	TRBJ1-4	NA	TGTGCCAGTAGGTTTTATGCGCGGGATGAAAAACTGTTTTTT	CASRFYARDEKLFF
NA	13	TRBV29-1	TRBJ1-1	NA	TGCAGCGTTGAATTACGAGGGGGTACAGAAGCTTTCTTT	CSVELRGGTEAFF
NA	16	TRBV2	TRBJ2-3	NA	TGTGCCAGCAGTGTACGACTCGCGAAAAGCACAGATACGCAGTATTTT	CASSVRLAKSTDTQYF
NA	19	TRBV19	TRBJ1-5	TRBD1	TGTGCCAGTAGTACCAGGGACAGAGTGAGTACCCTAGCAAGTTTGGCCCAGCATTTT	CASSTRDRVSTLASLAQHF